In this sample, the clone carrying this T cell receptor beta chain is medium-sized. V shed 0 bases and J shed 3 bases, with 22 bases lying between them. The CDR3 is 18 amino acids. Looked up from germline, CDR1 is SGHKS and CDR2 is YYEKEE (reference sequence). This entry comes from a study of blood T cell repertoires in COVID-19. The overall study: Sample material is recorded as cDNA or gDNA derived from T cells, B-cell-depleted T cells, or PBMCs.

Original processing notes: For nucleated cells, counts were estimated from reference gene primer amplification. Profiling relied on immunoSEQ multiplex PCR, and the TCRdb table lists in-frame clones only, not all of them. V, J and clone size were drawn from that table, and D and trimming were deduced from the DNA. The sample holds roughly 42,000 clones, about nine tenths seen once. The sample was peripheral blood. The gene calls are TRBV5-5 and TRBJ2-7; TRBD2 might be the D (5 bases). This sequence was found in a human donor in a cohort sampled during active COVID-19. Here the CDR3 reads CASSLAPSTSGVLYEQYF. CDR3 sequence (DNA): TGTGCCAGCAGCTTGGCCCCCTCCACCAGCGGAGTTCTCTACGAGCAGTACTTC.